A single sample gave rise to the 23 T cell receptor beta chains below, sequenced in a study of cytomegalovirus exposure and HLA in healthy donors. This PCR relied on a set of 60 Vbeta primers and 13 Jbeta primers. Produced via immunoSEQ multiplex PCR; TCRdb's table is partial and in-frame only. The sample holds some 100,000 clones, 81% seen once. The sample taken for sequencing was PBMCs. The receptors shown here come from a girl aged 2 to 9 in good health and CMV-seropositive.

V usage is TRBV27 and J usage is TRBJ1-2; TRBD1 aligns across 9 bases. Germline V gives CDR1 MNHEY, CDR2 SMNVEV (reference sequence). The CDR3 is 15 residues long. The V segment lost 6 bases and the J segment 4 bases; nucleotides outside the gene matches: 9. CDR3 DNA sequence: TGTGCCAGCAGCTTCGCCGGGACAGGGCCCTATGGCTACACCTTC. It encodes CASSFAGTGPYGYTF.

The CDR3 DNA follows: TGTGCCAGCAGCTTACGTCCGGGACAGTTGTCTAGCCACGAGCAGTACTTC. Its protein is CASSLRPGQLSSHEQYF. The genes are TRBV7-2 and TRBJ2-7; 7 bases map to TRBD1. There are 17 residues in the CDR3. J lost 5 bases, V lost 2 bases, and 15 bases had no gene match. From germline, CDR1 is SGHTA and CDR2 FQGNSA. Drawing the rest from reference TRBV7-2 and TRBJ2-7, the complete variable domain is GAGVSQSPSNKVTEKGKDVELRCDPISGHTALYWYRQSLGQGLEFLIYFQGNSAPDKSGLPSDRFSAERTGGSVSTLTIQRTQQEDSAVYLCASSLRPGQLSSHEQYFGPGTRLTVT.

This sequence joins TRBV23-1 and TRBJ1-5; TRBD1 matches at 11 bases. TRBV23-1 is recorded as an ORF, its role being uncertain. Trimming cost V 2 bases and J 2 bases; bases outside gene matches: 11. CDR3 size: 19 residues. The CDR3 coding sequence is TGCGCCAGCAGTCAAGCGGACAGGGGGCTCCGCGTGGGCAATCAGCCCCAGCATTTT. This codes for CASSQADRGLRVGNQPQHF.

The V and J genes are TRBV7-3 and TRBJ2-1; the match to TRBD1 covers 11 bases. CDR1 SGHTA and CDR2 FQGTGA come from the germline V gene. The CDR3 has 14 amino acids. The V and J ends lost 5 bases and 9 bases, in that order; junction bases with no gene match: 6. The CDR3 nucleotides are TGTGCCAGCAGCAAGGACAGGGGGCAGGGTGAGCAGTTCTTC. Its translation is CASSKDRGQGEQFF. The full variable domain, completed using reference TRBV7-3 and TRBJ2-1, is GAGVSQTPSNKVTEKGKYVELRCDPISGHTALYWYRQSLGQGPEFLIYFQGTGAADDSGLPNDRFFAVRPEGSVSTLKIQRTERGDSAVYLCASSKDRGQGEQFFGPGTRLTVL.

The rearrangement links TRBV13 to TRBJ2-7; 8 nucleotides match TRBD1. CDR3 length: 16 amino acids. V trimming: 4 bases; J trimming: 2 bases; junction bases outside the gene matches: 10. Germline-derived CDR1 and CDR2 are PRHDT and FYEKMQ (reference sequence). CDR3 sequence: CASSSRWGTGAYEQYF. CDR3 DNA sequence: TGTGCCAGCAGCTCTAGATGGGGGACAGGAGCCTACGAGCAGTACTTC.

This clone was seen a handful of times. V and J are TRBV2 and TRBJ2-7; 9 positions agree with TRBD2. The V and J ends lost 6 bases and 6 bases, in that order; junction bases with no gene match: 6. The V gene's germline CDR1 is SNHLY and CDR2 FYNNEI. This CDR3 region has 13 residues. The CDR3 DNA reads TGTGCCAGCAGCGGACTAGCGCTAATCGAGCAGTACTTC. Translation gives CASSGLALIEQYF.

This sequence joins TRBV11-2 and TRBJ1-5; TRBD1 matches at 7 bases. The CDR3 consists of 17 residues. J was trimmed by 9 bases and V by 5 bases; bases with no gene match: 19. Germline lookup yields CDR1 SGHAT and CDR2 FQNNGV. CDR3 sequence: CASSRSPTGDSYPPQHF. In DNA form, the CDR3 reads TGTGCCAGCAGCCGCTCCCCAACAGGGGACAGTTATCCGCCCCAGCATTTT.

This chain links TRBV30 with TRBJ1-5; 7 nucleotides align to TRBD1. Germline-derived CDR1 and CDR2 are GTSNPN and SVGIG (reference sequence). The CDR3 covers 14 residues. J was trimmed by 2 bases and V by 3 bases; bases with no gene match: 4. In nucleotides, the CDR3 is TGTGCCTGGAGCAGGGGGAACGGCAATCAGCCCCAGCATTTT. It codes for CAWSRGNGNQPQHF.

CDR3 nucleotides: TGTGCCAGCGTCAGAGGGGACAGGGGCCGGGAGACCCAGTACTTC. Protein: CASVRGDRGRETQYF. The J gene is TRBJ2-5, the V gene TRBV21-1; whether TRBD1, the table's D call, matches the DNA was not checked. TRBV21-1 is described as a pseudogene. The CDR3 runs to 15 residues.

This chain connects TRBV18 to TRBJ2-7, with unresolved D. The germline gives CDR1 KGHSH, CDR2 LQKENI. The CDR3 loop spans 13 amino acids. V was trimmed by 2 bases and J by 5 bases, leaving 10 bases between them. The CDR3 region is CASSPYEADEQYF. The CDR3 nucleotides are TGTGCCAGCTCACCATATGAGGCTGACGAGCAGTACTTC.

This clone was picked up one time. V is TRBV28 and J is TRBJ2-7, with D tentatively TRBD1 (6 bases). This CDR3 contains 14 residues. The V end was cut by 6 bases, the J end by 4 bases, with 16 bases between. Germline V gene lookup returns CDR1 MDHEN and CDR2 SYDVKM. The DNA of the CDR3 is TGTGCCAGCAGGAGCCAGGGTGGGACATACGAGCAGTACTTC. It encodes CASRSQGGTYEQYF.

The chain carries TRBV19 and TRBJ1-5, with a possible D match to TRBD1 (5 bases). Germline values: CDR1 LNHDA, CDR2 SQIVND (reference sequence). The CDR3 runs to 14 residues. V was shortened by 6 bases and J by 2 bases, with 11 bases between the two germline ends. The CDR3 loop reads CASSRGGGNQPQHF. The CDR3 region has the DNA TGTGCCAGTAGCCGGGGAGGGGGCAATCAGCCCCAGCATTTT.

DNA of the CDR3: TGCGCCAGCAGCCAAGAGGGGACAGGGTCAAACGGTGAGCAGTTCTTC. Translation gives CASSQEGTGSNGEQFF. The rearrangement joins TRBV4-1 to TRBJ2-1, with 9 bases that match TRBD1. J gave up 9 bases and V 0 bases, and 9 bases lay outside the gene matches. Germline V gives CDR1 MGHRA, CDR2 YSYEKL. This CDR3 spans 16 amino acids.

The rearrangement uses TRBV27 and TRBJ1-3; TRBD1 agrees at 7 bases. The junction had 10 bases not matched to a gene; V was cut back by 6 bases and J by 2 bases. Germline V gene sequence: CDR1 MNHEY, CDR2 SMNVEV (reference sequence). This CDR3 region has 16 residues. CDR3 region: CASSTRTGTPGNTIYF. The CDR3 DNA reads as TGTGCCAGCAGCACTAGGACAGGAACGCCTGGAAACACCATATATTTT.

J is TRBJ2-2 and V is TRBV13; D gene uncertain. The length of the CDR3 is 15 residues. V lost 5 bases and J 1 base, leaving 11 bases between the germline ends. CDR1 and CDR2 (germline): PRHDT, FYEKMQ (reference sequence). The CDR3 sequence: CASSAAQVNTGELFF. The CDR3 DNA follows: TGTGCCAGCAGCGCCGCACAAGTGAACACCGGGGAGCTGTTTTTT.

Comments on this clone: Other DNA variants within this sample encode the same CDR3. CDR3 in amino acids: CASRTGDTEAFF. Written as DNA, the CDR3 is TGTGCCAGCAGAACAGGGGACACTGAAGCTTTCTTT. This rearrangement joins TRBV27 to TRBJ1-1; 7 nucleotides match TRBD1. V lost 6 bases, J lost 3 bases, and 1 base stayed unmatched. Germline CDR1 is MNHEY and CDR2 is SMNVEV (reference sequence). This CDR3 region has 12 residues.

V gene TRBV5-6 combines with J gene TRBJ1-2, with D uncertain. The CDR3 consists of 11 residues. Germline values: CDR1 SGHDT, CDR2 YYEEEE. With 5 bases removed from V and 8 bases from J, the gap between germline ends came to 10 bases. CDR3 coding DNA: TGTGCCAGCAGTCCGGGGTACGGCTACACCTTC. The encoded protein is CASSPGYGYTF.

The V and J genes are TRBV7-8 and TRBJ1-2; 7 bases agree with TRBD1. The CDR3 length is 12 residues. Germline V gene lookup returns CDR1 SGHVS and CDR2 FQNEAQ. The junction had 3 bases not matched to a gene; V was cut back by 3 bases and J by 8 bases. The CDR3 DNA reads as TGTGCCAGCAGCTTCCGACAGGGCGGCTACACCTTC. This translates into CASSFRQGGYTF.

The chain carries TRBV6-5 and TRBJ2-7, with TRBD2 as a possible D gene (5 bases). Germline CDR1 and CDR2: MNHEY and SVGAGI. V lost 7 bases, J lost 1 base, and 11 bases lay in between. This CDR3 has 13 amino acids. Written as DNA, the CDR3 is TGTGCCAGCATGGGAGCGCTTTCCTACGAGCAGTACTTC. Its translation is CASMGALSYEQYF.

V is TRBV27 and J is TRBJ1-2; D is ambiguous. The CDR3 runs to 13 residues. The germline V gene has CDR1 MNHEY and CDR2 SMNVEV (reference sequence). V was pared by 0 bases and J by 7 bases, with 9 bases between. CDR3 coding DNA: TGTGCCAGCAGTTTATCCCCCTCCAGTGGCTACACCTTC. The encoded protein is CASSLSPSSGYTF.

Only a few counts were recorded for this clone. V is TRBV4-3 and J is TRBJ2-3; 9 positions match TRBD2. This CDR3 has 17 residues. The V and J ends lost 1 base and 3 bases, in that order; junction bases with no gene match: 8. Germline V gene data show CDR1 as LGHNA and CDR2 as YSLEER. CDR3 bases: TGCGCCAGCAGCCAAGGGGGGGCTAGCGGGAAGACAGATACGCAGTATTTT. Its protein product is CASSQGGASGKTDTQYF.

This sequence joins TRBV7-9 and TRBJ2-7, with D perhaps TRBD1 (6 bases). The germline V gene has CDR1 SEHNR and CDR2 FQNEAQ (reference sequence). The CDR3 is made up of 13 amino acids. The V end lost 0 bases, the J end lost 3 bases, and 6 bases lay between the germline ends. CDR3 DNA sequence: TGTGCCAGCAGCTTAGCGGGACACTACGAGCAGTACTTC. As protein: CASSLAGHYEQYF.

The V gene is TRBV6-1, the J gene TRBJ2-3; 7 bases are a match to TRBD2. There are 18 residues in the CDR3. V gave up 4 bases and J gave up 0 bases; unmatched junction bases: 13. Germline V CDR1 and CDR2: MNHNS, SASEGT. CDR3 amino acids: CASSVRREKGTSTDTQYF. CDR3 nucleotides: TGTGCCAGCAGTGTCCGGCGGGAGAAGGGAACTAGCACAGATACGCAGTATTTT.